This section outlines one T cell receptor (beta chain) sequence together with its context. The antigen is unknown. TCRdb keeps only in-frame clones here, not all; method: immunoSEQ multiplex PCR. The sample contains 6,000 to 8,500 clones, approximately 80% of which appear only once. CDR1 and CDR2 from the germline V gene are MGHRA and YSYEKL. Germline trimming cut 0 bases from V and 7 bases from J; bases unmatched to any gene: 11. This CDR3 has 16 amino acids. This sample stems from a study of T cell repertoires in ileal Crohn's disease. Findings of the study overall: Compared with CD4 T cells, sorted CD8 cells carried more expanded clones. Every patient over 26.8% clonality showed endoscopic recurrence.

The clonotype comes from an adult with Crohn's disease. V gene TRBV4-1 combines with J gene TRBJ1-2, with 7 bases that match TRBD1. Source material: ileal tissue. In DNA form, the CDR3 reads TGCGCCAGCAGCCAAGACCTTTGGAGGGGGCGCGTTGGCTACACCTTC. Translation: CASSQDLWRGRVGYTF.